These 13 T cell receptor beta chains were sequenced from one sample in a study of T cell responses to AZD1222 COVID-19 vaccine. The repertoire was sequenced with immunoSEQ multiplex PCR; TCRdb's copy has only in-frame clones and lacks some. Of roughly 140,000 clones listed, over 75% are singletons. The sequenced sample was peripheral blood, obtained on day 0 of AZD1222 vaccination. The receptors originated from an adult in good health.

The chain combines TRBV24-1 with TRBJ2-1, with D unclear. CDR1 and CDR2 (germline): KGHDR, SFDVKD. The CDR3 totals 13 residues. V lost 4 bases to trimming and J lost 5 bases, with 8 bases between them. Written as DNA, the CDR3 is TGTGCCACCAGTGACGAGCTTAACAATGAGCAGTTCTTC. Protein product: CATSDELNNEQFF.

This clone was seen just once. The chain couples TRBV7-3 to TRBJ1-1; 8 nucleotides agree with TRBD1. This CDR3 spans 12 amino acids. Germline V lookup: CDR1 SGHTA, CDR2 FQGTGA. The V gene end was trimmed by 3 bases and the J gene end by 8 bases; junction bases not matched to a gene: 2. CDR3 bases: TGTGCCAGCAGCTTCCAGGGGGCGGAAGCTTTCTTT. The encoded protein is CASSFQGAEAFF.

As DNA, the CDR3 is TGTGCCTGGAGTGTAGGTGGCCCGCTCCCCTACGAGCAGTACTTC. Translation gives CAWSVGGPLPYEQYF. The gene calls are TRBV30 and TRBJ2-7; D unresolved. CDR1 and CDR2 from the germline V gene are GTSNPN and SVGIG (reference sequence). V was clipped by 0 bases and J by 2 bases, with 14 bases between them. This CDR3 region has 15 residues.

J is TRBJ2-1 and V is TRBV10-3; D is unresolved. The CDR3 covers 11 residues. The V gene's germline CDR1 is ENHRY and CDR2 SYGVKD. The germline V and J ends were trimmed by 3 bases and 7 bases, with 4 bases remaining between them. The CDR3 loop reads CAISDNNEQFF. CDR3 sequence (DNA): TGTGCCATCAGTGACAATAATGAGCAGTTCTTC.

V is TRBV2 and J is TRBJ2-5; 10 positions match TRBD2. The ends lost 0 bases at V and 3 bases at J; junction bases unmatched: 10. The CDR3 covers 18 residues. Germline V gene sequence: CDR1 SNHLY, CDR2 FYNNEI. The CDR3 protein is CASSEALRRLAGKETQYF. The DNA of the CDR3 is TGTGCCAGCAGTGAAGCATTGAGGCGACTAGCGGGTAAAGAGACCCAGTACTTC. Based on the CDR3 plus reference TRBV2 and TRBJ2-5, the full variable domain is EPEVTQTPSHQVTQMGQEVILRCVPISNHLYFYWYRQILGQKVEFLVSFYNNEISEKSEIFDDQFSVERPDGSNFTLKIRSTKLEDSAMYFCASSEALRRLAGKETQYFGPGTRLLVL.

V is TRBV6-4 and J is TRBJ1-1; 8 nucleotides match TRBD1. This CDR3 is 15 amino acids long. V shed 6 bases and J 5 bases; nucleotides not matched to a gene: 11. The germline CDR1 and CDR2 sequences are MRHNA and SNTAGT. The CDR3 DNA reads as TGTGCCAGCAGCGATAGGGCCAGGGGGCGGACTGAAGCTTTCTTT. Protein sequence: CASSDRARGRTEAFF.

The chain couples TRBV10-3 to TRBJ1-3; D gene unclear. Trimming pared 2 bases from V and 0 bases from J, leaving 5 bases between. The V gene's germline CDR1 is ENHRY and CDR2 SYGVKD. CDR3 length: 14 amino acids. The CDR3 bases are TGTGCCATCAGTGAGCCTAGCTCTGGAAACACCATATATTTT. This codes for CAISEPSSGNTIYF.

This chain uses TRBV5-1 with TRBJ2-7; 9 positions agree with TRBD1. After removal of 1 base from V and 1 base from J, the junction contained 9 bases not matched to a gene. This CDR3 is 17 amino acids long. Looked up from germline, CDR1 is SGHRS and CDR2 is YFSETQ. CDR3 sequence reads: CASSLPTGQGRSYEQYF. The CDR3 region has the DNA TGCGCCAGCAGCTTGCCTACGGGACAGGGTCGGTCCTACGAGCAGTACTTC.

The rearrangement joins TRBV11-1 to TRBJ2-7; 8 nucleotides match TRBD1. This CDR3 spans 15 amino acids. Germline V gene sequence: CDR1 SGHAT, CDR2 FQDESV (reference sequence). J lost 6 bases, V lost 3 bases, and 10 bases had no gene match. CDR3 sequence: CASSLAGGVKREQYF. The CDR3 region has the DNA TGTGCCAGCAGCTTGGCAGGGGGCGTTAAACGCGAGCAGTACTTC.

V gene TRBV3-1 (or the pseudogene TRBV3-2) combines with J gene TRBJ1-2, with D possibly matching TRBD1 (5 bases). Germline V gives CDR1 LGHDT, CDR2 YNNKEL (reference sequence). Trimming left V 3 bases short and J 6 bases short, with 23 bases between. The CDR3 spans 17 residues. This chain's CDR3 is CASSQSGARVGDDGYTF. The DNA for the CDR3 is TGTGCCAGCAGCCAGTCGGGCGCCCGGGTAGGGGACGATGGCTACACCTTC.

The CDR3 coding sequence is TGTGCCAGTACCACTGACAGGGGATTGCAGCCCCAGCATTTT. Translated, it gives CASTTDRGLQPQHF. This chain uses TRBV19 with TRBJ1-5; 8 bases align to TRBD1. Germline V gene lookup returns CDR1 LNHDA and CDR2 SQIVND (reference sequence). The CDR3 is 14 amino acids. The V segment lost 7 bases and the J segment 7 bases; nucleotides outside the gene matches: 9. Looking up the rest from reference TRBV19 and TRBJ1-5 gives the full variable domain: DGGITQSPKYLFRKEGQNVTLSCEQNLNHDAMYWYRQDPGQGLRLIYYSQIVNDFQKGDIAEGYSVSREKKESFPLTVTSAQKNPTAFYLCASTTDRGLQPQHFGDGTRLSIL.

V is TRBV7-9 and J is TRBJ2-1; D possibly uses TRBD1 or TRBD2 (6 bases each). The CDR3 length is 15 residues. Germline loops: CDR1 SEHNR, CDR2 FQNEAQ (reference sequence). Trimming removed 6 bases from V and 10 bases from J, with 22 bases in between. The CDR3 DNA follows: TGTGCCAGCAGTGGGGGGCGGGAACACCGTGGAGAGCAGTTCTTC. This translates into CASSGGREHRGEQFF.

In nucleotides, the CDR3 is TGTGCCAGCAGTTCCCCGGGCCGTAACTATGGCTACACCTTC. Its protein product is CASSSPGRNYGYTF. The chain joins TRBV28 to TRBJ1-2; D uncertain. The CDR3 contains 14 residues. V gave up 4 bases and J gave up 1 base, with 10 bases separating them. The germline V gene has CDR1 MDHEN and CDR2 SYDVKM.